Below, 30 T cell receptor beta chains from the same sample are listed, as sequenced in a study of shared T cell receptors in the human thymus. Repertoires were generated with immunoSEQ multiplex PCR, while TCRdb's copy carries only in-frame clones and drops some. This table has 450,000 to 650,000 clones, around 78% appearing once. These sequences were also reported in another study, on human thymus T cells.

The source material was thymocytes. These receptors all stem from a boy less than two years old with a congenital heart defect.

The J gene is TRBJ2-1, the V gene TRBV4-3; 9 bases fit TRBD2. V trimming: 4 bases; J trimming: 5 bases; junction bases outside the gene matches: 9. The germline V gene encodes CDR1 LGHNA and CDR2 YSLEER. This CDR3 spans 16 amino acids. CDR3 sequence: CASSPLQREADNEQFF. CDR3 DNA: TGCGCCAGCAGCCCTCTTCAGCGGGAGGCTGACAATGAGCAGTTCTTC.

The V and J genes are TRBV25-1 and TRBJ1-5; D remains ambiguous. The CDR3 spans 16 residues. Germline assignment: CDR1 MGHDK and CDR2 SYGVNS. The V gene lost 1 base and the J gene lost 0 bases, with 10 bases spanning the gap. The CDR3 loop is CASSEWSEYSNQPQHF. The CDR3 DNA follows: TGTGCCAGCAGTGAATGGTCGGAGTATAGCAATCAGCCCCAGCATTTT.

This rearrangement joins TRBV28 to TRBJ2-1; 15 bases line up with TRBD2. Looked up from germline, CDR1 is MDHEN and CDR2 is SYDVKM. V shed 6 bases and J 3 bases; nucleotides not matched to a gene: 15. The CDR3 length is 20 residues. The chain's CDR3 is CASSEIKGTSGRNNYNEQFF. The CDR3 DNA reads as TGTGCCAGCAGCGAAATTAAAGGGACTAGCGGGAGGAATAACTACAATGAGCAGTTCTTC.

A remark on this clone: One junction end does not reproduce the germline sequence, and a read error may be involved. J is TRBJ2-1 and V is TRBV9; D is perhaps TRBD2 (6 bases). CDR1 and CDR2 from the germline V gene are SGDLS and YYNGEE. This CDR3 has 15 residues. The CDR3 coding sequence is TGTGCCAGCACTCCCCGGGACTGGGTGTCCAATGGGCAGTTCTTC. Its protein product is CASTPRDWVSNGQFF.

The J gene is TRBJ2-5, the V gene TRBV21-1; TRBD2, the table's D call, was not compared with the DNA. TRBV21-1 is annotated as a pseudogene. The CDR3 covers 19 residues. The CDR3 sequence is CASSSRTTLLLAGGGTQYF. As DNA, the CDR3 is TGTGCCAGCAGCTCCCGAACGACCTTGTTACTAGCGGGGGGCGGGACCCAGTACTTC.

V and J are TRBV25-1 and TRBJ1-3; 8 bases are a match to TRBD1. Germline V gene lookup returns CDR1 MGHDK and CDR2 SYGVNS. The J segment lost 2 bases and the V segment lost 5 bases, leaving 8 bases of the junction unmatched. This CDR3 region has 16 residues. CDR3 DNA: TGTGCCAGCAGTTTAAACCGACAGGGGCCTGGAAACACCATATATTTT. Its translation: CASSLNRQGPGNTIYF.

This CDR3 is CASSPKGTGGCHEQYF. Written as DNA, the CDR3 is TGTGCCAGCAGCCCCAAAGGGACAGGGGGATGTCACGAGCAGTACTTC. This rearrangement joins TRBV13 to TRBJ2-7; 11 nucleotides align to TRBD1. The CDR3 consists of 16 residues. Losses at the gene ends were 5 bases for V and 5 bases for J; bases not matched to a gene: 11. Germline lookup yields CDR1 PRHDT and CDR2 FYEKMQ (reference sequence). Supplemented by reference TRBV13 and TRBJ2-7, the full variable domain reads AAGVIQSPRHLIKEKRETATLKCYPIPRHDTVYWYQQGPGQDPQFLISFYEKMQSDKGSIPDRFSAQQFSDYHSELNMSSLELGDSALYFCASSPKGTGGCHEQYFGPGTRLTVT.

This clone appeared a few times. The rearrangement joins TRBV5-4 to TRBJ1-3; D is undetermined. The CDR3 has 15 amino acids. CDR1 and CDR2 from the germline V gene are SGHNT and YYREEE (reference sequence). Trimming left V 1 base short and J 2 bases short, with 10 bases between. The CDR3 spells CASSLLGGPGNTIYF. For the CDR3, the DNA is TGTGCCAGCAGCTTGTTAGGTGGGCCTGGAAACACCATATATTTT.

The chain joins TRBV4-1 to TRBJ1-1; 8 nucleotides line up with TRBD1. Germline trimming cut 4 bases from V and 1 base from J; bases unmatched to any gene: 11. This CDR3 contains 17 residues. Germline V CDR1 and CDR2: MGHRA, YSYEKL. The CDR3 sequence: CASSLGNRGSPNTEAFF. CDR3 DNA sequence: TGCGCCAGCAGCCTGGGGAACAGGGGGTCCCCGAACACTGAAGCTTTCTTT.

This clone has more than one count but fewer than ten. The genes are TRBV28 and TRBJ1-5; possible D gene TRBD1, 5 bases. The germline gives CDR1 MDHEN, CDR2 SYDVKM. V was shortened by 3 bases and J by 4 bases, with 13 bases between the two germline ends. The CDR3 sequence is 15 residues long. In nucleotides, the CDR3 is TGTGCCAGCAGTTTTAGACAGCCTTATAATCAGCCCCAGCATTTT. It specifies CASSFRQPYNQPQHF.

This clone was picked up one time. The rearrangement uses TRBV6-5 and TRBJ2-7; 8 bases fit TRBD2. The germline gives CDR1 MNHEY, CDR2 SVGAGI. The CDR3 contains 14 residues. Losses at the gene ends were 2 bases for V and 6 bases for J; bases not matched to a gene: 6. As DNA, the CDR3 is TGTGCCAGCAGTTACACTCCGGGGGGGGTCGAGCAGTACTTC. As protein: CASSYTPGGVEQYF.

The chain joins TRBV27 to TRBJ2-7; D possibly corresponds to TRBD2 (5 bases). V was clipped by 8 bases and J by 5 bases, with 25 bases between them. CDR3 length: 16 residues. CDR1 is MNHEY, CDR2 SMNVEV, per germline (reference sequence). As DNA, the CDR3 is TGTGCCAGCCTAGGAGGAGAACCTGCCTCGGTGAACGAGCAGTACTTC. Protein product: CASLGGEPASVNEQYF.

This clone has more than one count but fewer than ten. The J gene is TRBJ1-3, the V gene TRBV4-3; a possible D gene is TRBD1 (5 bases). Germline V CDR1 and CDR2: LGHNA, YSLEER. The length of the CDR3 is 17 residues. V gave up 0 bases and J gave up 3 bases, with 15 bases separating them. As DNA, the CDR3 is TGCGCCAGCAGCCAAGATAGGGGTACACAGAGTGGAAACACCATATATTTT. Protein product: CASSQDRGTQSGNTIYF.

The rearrangement joins TRBV4-3 to TRBJ2-1, with TRBD2 matching over 8 bases. The length of the CDR3 is 15 residues. J lost 9 bases, V lost 0 bases, and 7 bases had no gene match. Per germline, CDR1 LGHNA and CDR2 YSLEER. This CDR3 is CASSQDEREKGEQFF. For the CDR3, the DNA is TGCGCCAGCAGCCAAGACGAGCGGGAGAAGGGTGAGCAGTTCTTC.

The chain couples TRBV14 to TRBJ2-1, with 8 positions matching TRBD2. CDR1 is SGHDN and CDR2 is FVKESK in the germline V gene. The CDR3 extends over 14 amino acids. J gave up 5 bases and V 4 bases, and 4 bases lay outside the gene matches. The DNA for the CDR3 is TGTGCCAGCAGCCCACTAGCGGTACACAATGAGCAGTTCTTC. It is translated as CASSPLAVHNEQFF.

The V and J genes are TRBV5-6 and TRBJ2-7; 7 bases are a match to TRBD2. V shed 6 bases and J 7 bases; nucleotides not matched to a gene: 19. The CDR3 is 16 amino acids. From germline, CDR1 is SGHDT and CDR2 YYEEEE. The CDR3 nucleotides are TGTGCCAGCACCTACCTTAAAGTGGGAGGGCCGGGGGAGCAGTACTTC. Translating gives CASTYLKVGGPGEQYF.

This sequence joins TRBV7-6 and TRBJ2-7; TRBD1 might be the D (6 bases). The V end was cut by 5 bases, the J end by 0 bases, with 17 bases between. There are 16 residues in the CDR3. Germline loops: CDR1 SGHVS, CDR2 FNYEAQ. Here the CDR3 DNA reads TGTGCCAGCAGCCCAGGGACAAGGCAGGGCTCCTACGAGCAGTACTTC. Protein product: CASSPGTRQGSYEQYF.

The gene calls are TRBV9 and TRBJ2-3; 8 bases agree with TRBD2. J gave up 6 bases and V 4 bases, and 13 bases lay outside the gene matches. Germline V gene lookup returns CDR1 SGDLS and CDR2 YYNGEE. The CDR3 spans 16 residues. CDR3 DNA sequence: TGTGCCAGCAGCCCCCTGACCGGGAGGGCCGTGGATACGCAGTATTTT. This sequence encodes CASSPLTGRAVDTQYF.

In this sample, this clone turned up once. A junction end diverges from the germline sequence, so it may reflect a read error. This chain's CDR3 is CASSLSWEGREGADTQYF. The CDR3 coding sequence is TGTGCTAGCAGCTTGTCGTGGGAGGGCCGAGAGGGGGCAGATACGCAGTATTTT. The rearrangement links TRBV7-7 to TRBJ2-3, with D maybe TRBD2 (7 bases). The CDR3 covers 18 residues. Germline V lookup: CDR1 SSHAT, CDR2 FNYEAQ (reference sequence). Full variable domain (outside the CDR3, taken from reference TRBV7-7 and TRBJ2-3): GAGVSQSPRYKVTKRGQDVTLRCDPISSHATLYWYQQALGQGPEFLTYFNYEAQPDKSGLPSDRFSAERPEGSISTLTIQRTEQRDSAMYRCASSLSWEGREGADTQYFGPGTRLTVL.

V gene TRBV27 combines with J gene TRBJ1-5; D is uncertain. In germline, CDR1 is MNHEY, CDR2 SMNVEV (reference sequence). Trimming took off 5 bases at V and 4 bases at J, with 9 bases between the two ends. CDR3 size: 13 residues. The CDR3 coding sequence is TGTGCCAGCAGTCCCGACATGAATCAGCCCCAGCATTTT. This encodes CASSPDMNQPQHF.

This rearrangement joins TRBV10-3 to TRBJ2-1; the D gene is possibly TRBD2 (6 bases). Deletions cut 4 bases from V and 5 bases from J, with 9 bases between. There are 13 residues in the CDR3. Germline values: CDR1 ENHRY, CDR2 SYGVKD. CDR3 amino acids: CAISGVADNEQFF. The DNA for the CDR3 is TGTGCCATCAGTGGTGTAGCGGACAATGAGCAGTTCTTC.

The genes are TRBV4-3 and TRBJ2-7, with D perhaps TRBD2 (6 bases). CDR1 is LGHNA and CDR2 is YSLEER in the germline V gene. V dropped 4 bases and J dropped 2 bases, with 15 bases sitting between them. The CDR3 extends over 15 amino acids. The CDR3 here is CASSRTSRGTYEQYF. DNA for the CDR3: TGCGCCAGCAGCCGAACTAGCCGCGGGACCTACGAGCAGTACTTC.

V and J are TRBV7-9 and TRBJ2-3; 11 bases align to TRBD2. This CDR3 spans 17 amino acids. V dropped 1 base and J dropped 2; count of bases not matched to a gene: 5. The germline gives CDR1 SEHNR, CDR2 FQNEAQ (reference sequence). The CDR3 DNA reads as TGTGCCAGCAGCTTAGGACTAGCGGGACCCTCCACAGATACGCAGTATTTT. Translating it yields CASSLGLAGPSTDTQYF.

J is TRBJ2-7 and V is TRBV18; 8 bases are shared with TRBD2. Losses at the gene ends were 3 bases for V and 2 bases for J; bases not matched to a gene: 9. The CDR3 is 16 amino acids. Germline lookup yields CDR1 KGHSH and CDR2 LQKENI. The CDR3 bases are TGTGCCAGCTCACCGACACTTCGGGGGGGGGCCTACGAGCAGTACTTC. Translated: CASSPTLRGGAYEQYF.

This chain uses TRBV27 with TRBJ2-1; 10 bases fit TRBD1. The germline CDR1 and CDR2 sequences are MNHEY and SMNVEV (reference sequence). The CDR3 extends over 17 amino acids. V shed 5 bases and J 4 bases; nucleotides not matched to a gene: 11. DNA for the CDR3: TGTGCCAGCAGTGTCCGGACAGGGGGTTCTATGTACAATGAGCAGTTCTTC. Amino acids: CASSVRTGGSMYNEQFF.

The chain has TRBV29-1 and TRBJ2-7, with 10 bases that match TRBD2. V shed 2 bases and J 2 bases; nucleotides not matched to a gene: 12. The CDR3 totals 17 residues. Germline-derived CDR1 and CDR2 are SQVTM and ANQGSEA. The CDR3 nucleotides read TGCAGCGTTGAATCCCCATCAACTAGCGGGATTCCCTACGAGCAGTACTTC. It is translated as CSVESPSTSGIPYEQYF.

The chain uses TRBV19 and TRBJ2-7; D is perhaps TRBD2 (6 bases). Trimming pared 5 bases from V and 0 bases from J, leaving 17 bases between. In germline, CDR1 is LNHDA, CDR2 SQIVND (reference sequence). The CDR3 has 16 amino acids. The CDR3 region is CASSAGLSFSSYEQYF. DNA for the CDR3: TGTGCCAGTAGTGCGGGACTCTCATTCAGCTCCTACGAGCAGTACTTC. Using reference TRBV19 and TRBJ2-7 for the parts outside the CDR3, the full variable domain is DGGITQSPKYLFRKEGQNVTLSCEQNLNHDAMYWYRQDPGQGLRLIYYSQIVNDFQKGDIAEGYSVSREKKESFPLTVTSAQKNPTAFYLCASSAGLSFSSYEQYFGPGTRLTVT.

This chain joins TRBV28 and TRBJ1-5, with D possibly being TRBD1 (5 bases). The germline V gene encodes CDR1 MDHEN and CDR2 SYDVKM. Between the trimmed V and J ends, which lost 4 bases and 6 bases, there was a span of 22 bases. The CDR3 consists of 17 residues. The CDR3 loop is CASSWAGNASRGQPQHF. CDR3 DNA: TGTGCCAGCAGTTGGGCAGGGAATGCCTCACGAGGTCAGCCCCAGCATTTT.

This clone was seen only once. The rearrangement uses TRBV4-1 and TRBJ2-5, with D tentatively TRBD2 (5 bases). Between the trimmed V and J ends, which lost 1 base and 4 bases, there was a span of 7 bases. The V gene's germline CDR1 is MGHRA and CDR2 YSYEKL. The CDR3 is 13 amino acids. The CDR3, as DNA: TGCGCCAGCAGCCAAGGGGGAGCAGAGACCCAGTACTTC. Its protein is CASSQGGAETQYF.

The gene calls are TRBV9 and TRBJ2-7; 7 positions match TRBD2. The CDR3 is 17 amino acids. CDR1 SGDLS and CDR2 YYNGEE come from the germline V gene. With 0 bases clipped from V and 1 base from J, the junction kept 10 bases outside the gene matches. CDR3 in amino acids: CASSVGASGLPSYEQYF. The CDR3 nucleotides read TGTGCCAGCAGCGTAGGCGCTAGCGGACTCCCTTCCTACGAGCAGTACTTC.